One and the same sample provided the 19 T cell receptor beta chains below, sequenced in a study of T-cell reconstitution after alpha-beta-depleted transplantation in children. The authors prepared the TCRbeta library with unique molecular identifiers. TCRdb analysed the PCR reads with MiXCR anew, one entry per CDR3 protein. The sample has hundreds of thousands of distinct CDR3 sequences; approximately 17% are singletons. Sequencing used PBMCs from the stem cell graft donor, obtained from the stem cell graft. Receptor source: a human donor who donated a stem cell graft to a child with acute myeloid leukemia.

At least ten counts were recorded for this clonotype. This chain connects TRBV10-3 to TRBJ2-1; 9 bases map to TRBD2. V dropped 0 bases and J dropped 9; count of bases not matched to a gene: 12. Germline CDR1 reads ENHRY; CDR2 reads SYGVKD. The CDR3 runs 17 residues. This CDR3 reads CAISESGGGASLGEQFF. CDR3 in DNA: TGTGCCATCAGTGAGTCTGGCGGGGGGGCGTCTTTAGGTGAGCAGTTCTTC.

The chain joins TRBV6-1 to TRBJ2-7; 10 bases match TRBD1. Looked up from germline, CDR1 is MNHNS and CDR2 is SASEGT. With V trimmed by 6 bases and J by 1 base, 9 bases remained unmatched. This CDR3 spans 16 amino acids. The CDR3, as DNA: TGTGCCAGCAGCAAAAGGCCGGGACAGGGGTCCTACGAGCAGTACGTC. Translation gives CASSKRPGQGSYEQYV.

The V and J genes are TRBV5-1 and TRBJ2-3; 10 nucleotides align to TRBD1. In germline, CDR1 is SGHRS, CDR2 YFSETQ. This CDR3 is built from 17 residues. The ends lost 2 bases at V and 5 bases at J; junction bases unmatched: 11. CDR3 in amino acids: CASSFVPGTGARDTQYF. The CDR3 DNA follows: TGCGCCAGCAGCTTCGTCCCCGGGACAGGGGCGAGAGATACGCAGTATTTT.

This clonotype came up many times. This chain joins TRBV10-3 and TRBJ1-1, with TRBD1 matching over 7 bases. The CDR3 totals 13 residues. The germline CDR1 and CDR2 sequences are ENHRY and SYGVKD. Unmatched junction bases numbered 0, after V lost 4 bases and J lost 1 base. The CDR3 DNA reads TGTGCCATCAGTGGGACAGGGAACACTGAAGCTTTCTTT. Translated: CAISGTGNTEAFF.

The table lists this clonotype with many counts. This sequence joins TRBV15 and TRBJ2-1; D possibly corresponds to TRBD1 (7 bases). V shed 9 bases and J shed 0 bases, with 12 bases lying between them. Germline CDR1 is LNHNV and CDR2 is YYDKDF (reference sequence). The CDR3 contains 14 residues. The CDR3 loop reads CATTQGGSYNEQFF. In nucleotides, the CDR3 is TGTGCCACTACCCAGGGGGGCTCCTACAATGAGCAGTTCTTC. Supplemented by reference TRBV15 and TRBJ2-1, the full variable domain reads DAMVIQNPRYQVTQFGKPVTLSCSQTLNHNVMYWYQQKSSQAPKLLFHYYDKDFNNEADTPDNFQSRRPNTSFCFLDIRSPGLGDTAMYLCATTQGGSYNEQFFGPGTRLTVL.

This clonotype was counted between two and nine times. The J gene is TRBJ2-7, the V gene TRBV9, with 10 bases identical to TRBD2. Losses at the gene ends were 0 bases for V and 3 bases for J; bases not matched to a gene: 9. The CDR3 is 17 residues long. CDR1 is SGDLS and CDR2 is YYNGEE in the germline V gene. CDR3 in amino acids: CASSVGASGGPDYEQYF. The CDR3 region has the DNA TGTGCCAGCAGCGTAGGGGCTAGCGGGGGCCCAGACTACGAGCAGTACTTC.

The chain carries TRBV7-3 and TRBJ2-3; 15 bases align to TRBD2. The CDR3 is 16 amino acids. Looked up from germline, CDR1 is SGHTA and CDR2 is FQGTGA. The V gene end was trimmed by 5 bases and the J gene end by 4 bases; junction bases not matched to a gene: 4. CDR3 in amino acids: CASSRTSGGAADTQYF. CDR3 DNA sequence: TGTGCCAGCAGCCGGACTAGCGGGGGGGCCGCAGATACGCAGTATTTT.

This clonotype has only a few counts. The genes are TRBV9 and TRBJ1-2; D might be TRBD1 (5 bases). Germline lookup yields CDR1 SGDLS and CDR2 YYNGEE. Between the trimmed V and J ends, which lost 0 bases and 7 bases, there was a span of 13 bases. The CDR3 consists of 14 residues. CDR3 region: CASSVGGESSGYTF. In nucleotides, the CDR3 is TGTGCCAGCAGCGTAGGAGGGGAGTCTTCTGGCTACACCTTC.

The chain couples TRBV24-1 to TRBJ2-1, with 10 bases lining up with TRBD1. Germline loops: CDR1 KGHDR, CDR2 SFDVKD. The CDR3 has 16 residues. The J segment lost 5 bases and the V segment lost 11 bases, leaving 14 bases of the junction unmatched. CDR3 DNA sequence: TGTGCCATCACCAACTCCGGGACAGGGGCTAACAATGAGCAGTTCTTC. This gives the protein CAITNSGTGANNEQFF.

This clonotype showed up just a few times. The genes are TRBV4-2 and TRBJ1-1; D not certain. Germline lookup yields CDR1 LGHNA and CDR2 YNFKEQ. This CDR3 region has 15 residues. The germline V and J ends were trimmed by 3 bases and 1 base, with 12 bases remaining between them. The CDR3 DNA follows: TGTGCCAGCAGCCACTCTCCAGGAAGGAACACTGAAGCTTTCTTT. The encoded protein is CASSHSPGRNTEAFF.

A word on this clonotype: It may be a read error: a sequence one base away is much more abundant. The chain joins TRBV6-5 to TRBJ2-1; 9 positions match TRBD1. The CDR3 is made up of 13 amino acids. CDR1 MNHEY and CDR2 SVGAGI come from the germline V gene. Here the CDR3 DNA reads TGTGACAGCAGTTACAGGGGGCCCAATGAGCAGTTCTTC. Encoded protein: CDSSYRGPNEQFF.

The CDR3 is CASSPDTTSTDTQYF. The CDR3 bases are TGTGCCAGCAGCCCGGACACAACTAGCACAGATACGCAGTATTTT. The J gene is TRBJ2-3, the V gene TRBV7-9, with D possibly TRBD1 on 5 matching bases. The V gene lost 5 bases and the J gene lost 0 bases, with 12 bases spanning the gap. From germline, CDR1 is SEHNR and CDR2 FQNEAQ (reference sequence). The CDR3 runs 15 residues.

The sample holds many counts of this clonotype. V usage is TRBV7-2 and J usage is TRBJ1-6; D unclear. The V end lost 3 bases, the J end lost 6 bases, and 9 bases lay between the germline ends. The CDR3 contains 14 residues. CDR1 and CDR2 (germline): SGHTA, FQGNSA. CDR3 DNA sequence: TGTGCCAGCAGCTTTGGGCATACTAATTCACCCCTCCACTTT. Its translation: CASSFGHTNSPLHF.

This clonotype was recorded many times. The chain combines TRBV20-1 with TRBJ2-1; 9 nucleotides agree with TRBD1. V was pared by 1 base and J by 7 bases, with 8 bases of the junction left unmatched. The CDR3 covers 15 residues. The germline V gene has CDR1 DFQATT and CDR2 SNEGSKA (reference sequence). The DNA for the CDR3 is TGCAGTGCTAGAGCCCCAGTGACAGGGGGGAATGAGCAGTTCTTC. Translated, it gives CSARAPVTGGNEQFF.

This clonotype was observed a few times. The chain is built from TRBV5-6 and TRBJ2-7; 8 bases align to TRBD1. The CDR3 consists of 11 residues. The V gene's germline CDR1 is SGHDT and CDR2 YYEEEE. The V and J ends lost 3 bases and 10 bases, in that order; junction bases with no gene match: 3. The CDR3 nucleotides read TGTGCCAGCAGCTCGGACAGGGATCAGTACGTC. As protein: CASSSDRDQYV.

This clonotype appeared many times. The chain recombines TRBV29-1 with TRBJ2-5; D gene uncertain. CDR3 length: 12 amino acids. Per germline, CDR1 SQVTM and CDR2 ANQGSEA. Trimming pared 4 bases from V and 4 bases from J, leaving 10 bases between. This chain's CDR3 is CSVATLPETQYF. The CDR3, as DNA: TGCAGCGTTGCTACCCTACCAGAGACCCAGTACTTC.

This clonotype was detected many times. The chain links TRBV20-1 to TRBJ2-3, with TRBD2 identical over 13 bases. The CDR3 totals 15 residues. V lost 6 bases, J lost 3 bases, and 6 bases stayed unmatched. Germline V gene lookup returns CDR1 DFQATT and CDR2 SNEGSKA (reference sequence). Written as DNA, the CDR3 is TGCAGTGCCCTAACTAGCGGGGGGGGTACAGATACGCAGTATTTT. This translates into CSALTSGGGTDTQYF.

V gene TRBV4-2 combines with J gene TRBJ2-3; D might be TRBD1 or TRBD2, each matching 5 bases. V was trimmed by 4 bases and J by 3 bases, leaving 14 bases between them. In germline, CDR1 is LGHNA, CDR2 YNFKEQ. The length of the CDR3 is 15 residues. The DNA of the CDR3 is TGTGCCAGCAGCCCCTTGATTGGGGGAACAGATACGCAGTATTTT. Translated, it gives CASSPLIGGTDTQYF.

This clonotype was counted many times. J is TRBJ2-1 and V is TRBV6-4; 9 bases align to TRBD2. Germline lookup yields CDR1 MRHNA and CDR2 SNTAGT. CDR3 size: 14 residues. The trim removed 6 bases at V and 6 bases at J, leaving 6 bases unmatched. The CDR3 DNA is TGTGCCAGCAGCGCTAGCGGGGAGTTCAATGAGCAGTTCTTC. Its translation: CASSASGEFNEQFF.